This TCR beta chain is from a study of shared clonotypes between healthy human individuals (dated by TCRdb to 2020 to 2022). Background for the entire study: A few men and two women, aged 18 to 49 years, made up the cohort. For each donor, CD4 naive and CD4 memory were each given three plates, CD8 naive was given two plates, and CD8 memory was given one plate. The study deeply sequenced blood TCR repertoires of five healthy adults to estimate repertoire size and the extent of clonotype sharing between individuals. To increase sequencing depth and limit assay-specific biases, different laboratories used diverse techniques to prepare libraries and sequence TCR repertoires. Between about 0.8 and 9 billion PBMCs per donor were obtained by leukapheresis.

CD8 naive samples consisted of CD45RO-negative cells that were positively selected for CCR7, yielding a CD45RA+CCR7+ population without TemRA cells. The donors were healthy, HIV-negative adults who had no recently reported acute infections or vaccinations. Every donor was a Caucasian adult living in Nashville, Tennessee, USA. After blood collection by leukapheresis, PBMCs were isolated using Ficoll-Histopaque density gradient centrifugation and then cryopreserved in the vapor phase of liquid nitrogen. Purity and quantity of every magnetically sorted T cell population were checked by analytical flow cytometry. Each sorted fraction had its genomic DNA isolated and then quantified by UV absorbance on a Nanodrop 2000c. Overall study results and their limits: The small number of donors limited the genetic and exposure-history diversity represented. Naive subsets generally had larger estimated clonotype richness than memory subsets did. Sampling was restricted to blood, and TCR repertoires in tissue are likely to differ from TCR repertoires in blood. Higher generation probabilities were observed for clonotypes shared by all four sorted-subset donors than for non-shared clonotypes. Based on pairwise subsampling, the degree of clonotype sharing among donors was expected to be affected by sequencing depth. Incomplete sequencing was indicated by rarefaction of sorted-subset datasets, despite the large sequencing depth. When several donors were compared, the shared fraction of clonotypes was about 5% for naive CD4, roughly 3.4% for naive CD8, 2% to 2.5% for memory CD4, and around 0.37% for memory CD8.

Using the deep immunoSEQ assay, multiplex PCR amplified TCR CDR3 regions from genomic DNA. Extracted genomic DNA from each cell subset was distributed evenly across all wells of several immunoSEQ 96-well plates, and each plate was treated as a replicate. For sorted subsets, each replicate PCR was loaded with 200 ng genomic DNA, equivalent to approximately 27,000 T cell genomes. Purified libraries were measured with a Qubit 3.0 fluorometer, size-checked on a Bioanalyzer 2100, and measured again with the KAPA Library Quantification kit. Every immunoSEQ 96-well plate was sequenced on a separate single-read 150-cycle Illumina NextSeq 550 flow cell. Per the authors' processing: Because the immunoSEQ output included only junctional sequences and no quality scores, the filtering could not be the same as the filtering used for full-length reads. To assign V/J genes and CDR3, sequences were annotated using PyIR, a Python wrapper for IgBLAST v1.9, with IMGT germline references. Any read was removed if the V/J assignment was weak (E-value above 1e-6), the CDR3 was missing, or the read contained stop codons, out-of-frame junctions, or ambiguous translated residues. V3J clonotypes were defined as sequences sharing the same inferred V gene, J gene, and CDR3 amino acid sequence. Percentage overlap between repertoires was calculated by dividing the number of shared unique clonotypes by the size of the smaller repertoire. RTK rarefaction, the Chao1 estimator, and Recon v2.1 estimates of unobserved clonotypes were used to assess repertoire richness. OLGA was used to compute generation probabilities for all TCRbeta clonotypes that the gDNA method yielded from a handful of donors. Sourced from immuneACCESS, this table was stored by TCRdb with only in-frame sequences that have V and J called. A share of the clones is absent; for the studies checked, an unresolved V gene accounts for under half, and the remainder has no known explanation. The V and J calls and clone size are taken from that table; D and trimming were inferred from the DNA. Within this sample are roughly 850,000 clones, with about 96% of them counted one time only. Together, the top ten hold roughly 0.23% of the sample.

As concerns this clone: The antigen it binds to is not known. Base-call qualities are not available, and no considerably larger clone is one nucleotide away.

The sequence was collected from a young man in good health. Sequencing used naive CD8+ T cells sorted from blood. The sample's cell subset or site, from its label and the paper: CD45RA+CCR7+.

DNA sequence: TGTGCCAGCAGAACACGGCCAGGGACAGGGTTCGCCAATGAGCAGTTCTTC. Its protein is CASRTRPGTGFANEQFF. The chain couples TRBV28 to TRBJ2-1; TRBD1 matches 9 bases in the middle. Compared with germline, V lacks 6 bases and J lacks 6 bases; bases without a gene match: 15. From the cysteine up to the phenylalanine, the CDR3 has a length of 17 residues. Just CDR3 DNA is preserved here, 51 bases in frame from base 1. Based on the germline V gene, the CDR1 and CDR2 sequences are MDHEN and SYDVKM.